The 5 T cell receptor beta chains listed next were all sequenced from one sample in a study of blood T cell repertoires in COVID-19. Only in-frame clones appear in the TCRdb table, and some are missing; sequencing was by immunoSEQ multiplex PCR. Altogether over 600,000 clones are present, about 87% being singletons, with the ten largest covering over 0.2%. The sequencing input was peripheral blood. The source of these receptors is a woman between 18 and 29 years old with acute or convalescent COVID-19.

This chain links TRBV27 with TRBJ1-5, with 8 bases matching TRBD1. V lost 6 bases to trimming and J lost 3 bases; unmatched junction nucleotides: 4. The CDR3 length is 14 residues. Germline V lookup: CDR1 MNHEY, CDR2 SMNVEV (reference sequence). CDR3 nucleotides: TGTGCCAGCAGGGCGACAGGGGCCAATCAGCCCCAGCATTTT. It translates to CASRATGANQPQHF.

This clone has only one observation. V is TRBV24-1 and J is TRBJ2-2; possibly TRBD1 for D (7 bases). This CDR3 comprises 15 residues. The V gene lost 6 bases and the J gene lost 5 bases, with 15 bases spanning the gap. Germline CDR1 KGHDR, CDR2 SFDVKD. CDR3 sequence (DNA): TGTGCCACCAGTCGGGCAGGGGGGTATACCGGGGAGCTGTTTTTT. This sequence encodes CATSRAGGYTGELFF.

The chain joins TRBV7-9 to TRBJ1-1; D ambiguous. Germline V gene data show CDR1 as SEHNR and CDR2 as FQNEAQ (reference sequence). The CDR3 runs 14 residues. Trimming stripped 1 base from V and 8 bases from J, with 14 bases between. The DNA of the CDR3 is TGTGCCAGCAGCTTAGAAAACGGGGAGGAAGAAGCTTTCTTT. Translating it yields CASSLENGEEEAFF.

This clone was seen more than once but under ten times. The J gene is TRBJ1-5, the V gene TRBV19; weak D call: TRBD1 (5 bases). The CDR3 loop spans 15 amino acids. Germline values: CDR1 LNHDA, CDR2 SQIVND (reference sequence). V dropped 1 base and J dropped 0 bases, with 7 bases sitting between them. The CDR3 region has the DNA TGTGCCAGTAGTATAGTCGGGGGTAGCAATCAGCCCCAGCATTTT. This gives the protein CASSIVGGSNQPQHF.

The V gene is TRBV2, the J gene TRBJ2-7, with D unclear. The V end was cut by 8 bases, the J end by 3 bases, with 8 bases between. The CDR3 length is 11 residues. Germline CDR1 and CDR2: SNHLY and FYNNEI. This CDR3 reads CASQRDYEQYF. The DNA for the CDR3 is TGTGCCAGCCAACGCGACTACGAGCAGTACTTC. Supplemented by reference TRBV2 and TRBJ2-7, the full variable domain reads EPEVTQTPSHQVTQMGQEVILRCVPISNHLYFYWYRQILGQKVEFLVSFYNNEISEKSEIFDDQFSVERPDGSNFTLKIRSTKLEDSAMYFCASQRDYEQYFGPGTRLTVT.